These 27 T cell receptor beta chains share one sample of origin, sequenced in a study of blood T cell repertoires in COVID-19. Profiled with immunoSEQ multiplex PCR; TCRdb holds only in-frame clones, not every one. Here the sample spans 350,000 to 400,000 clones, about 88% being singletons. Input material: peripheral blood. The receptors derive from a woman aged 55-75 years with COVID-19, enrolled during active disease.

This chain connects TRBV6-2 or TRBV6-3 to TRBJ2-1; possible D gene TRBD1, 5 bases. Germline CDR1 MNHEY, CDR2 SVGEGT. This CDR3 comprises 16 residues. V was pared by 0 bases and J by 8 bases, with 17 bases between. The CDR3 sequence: CASSYSISGARDEQFF. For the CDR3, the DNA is TGTGCCAGCAGTTACTCGATCTCTGGGGCCCGGGATGAGCAGTTCTTC.

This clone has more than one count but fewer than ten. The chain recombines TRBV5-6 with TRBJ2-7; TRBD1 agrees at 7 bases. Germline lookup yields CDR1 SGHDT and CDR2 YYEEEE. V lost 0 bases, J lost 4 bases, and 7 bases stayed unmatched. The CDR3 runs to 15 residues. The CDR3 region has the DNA TGTGCCAGCAGCTTGGCCGGGGCAGGGGGATACGAGCAGTACTTC. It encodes CASSLAGAGGYEQYF. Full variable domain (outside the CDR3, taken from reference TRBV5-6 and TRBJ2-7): DAGVTQSPTHLIKTRGQQVTLRCSPKSGHDTVSWYQQALGQGPQFIFQYYEEEERQRGNFPDRFSGHQFPNYSSELNVNALLLGDSALYLCASSLAGAGGYEQYFGPGTRLTVT.

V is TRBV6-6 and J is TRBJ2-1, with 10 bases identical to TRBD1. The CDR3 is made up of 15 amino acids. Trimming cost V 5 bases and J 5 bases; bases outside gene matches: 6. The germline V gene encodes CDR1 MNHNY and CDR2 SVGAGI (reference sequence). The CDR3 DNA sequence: TGTGCCAGCAGTCGGGACAGGGGTTTCGACAATGAGCAGTTCTTC. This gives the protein CASSRDRGFDNEQFF.

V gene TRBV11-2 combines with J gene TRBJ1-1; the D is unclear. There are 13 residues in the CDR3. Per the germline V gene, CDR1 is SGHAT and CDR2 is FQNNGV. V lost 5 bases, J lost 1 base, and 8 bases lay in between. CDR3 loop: CASSLAGNTEAFF. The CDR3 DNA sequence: TGTGCCAGCAGCCTGGCAGGGAACACTGAAGCTTTCTTT. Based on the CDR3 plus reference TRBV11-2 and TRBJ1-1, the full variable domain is EAGVAQSPRYKIIEKRQSVAFWCNPISGHATLYWYQQILGQGPKLLIQFQNNGVVDDSQLPKDRFSAERLKGVDSTLKIQPAKLEDSAVYLCASSLAGNTEAFFGQGTRLTVV.

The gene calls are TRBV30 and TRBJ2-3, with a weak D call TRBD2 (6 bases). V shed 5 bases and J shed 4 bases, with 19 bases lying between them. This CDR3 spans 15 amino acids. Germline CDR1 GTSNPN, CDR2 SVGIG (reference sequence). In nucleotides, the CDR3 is TGTGCCTGGGTAAAGTGGGGTGGAGGGGCAGATACGCAGTATTTT. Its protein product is CAWVKWGGGADTQYF. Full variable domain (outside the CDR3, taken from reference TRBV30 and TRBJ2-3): SQTIHQWPATLVQPVGSPLSLECTVEGTSNPNLYWYRQAAGRGLQLLFYSVGIGQISSEVPQNLSASRPQDRQFILSSKKLLLSDSGFYLCAWVKWGGGADTQYFGPGTRLTVL.

CDR3 nucleotides: TGTGCCAGCACGGGGTACTATGGCTACACCTTC. As protein: CASTGYYGYTF. The chain employs TRBV5-4 and TRBJ1-2; D not resolved. Trimming pared 6 bases from V and 3 bases from J, leaving 6 bases between. This CDR3 comprises 11 residues. Germline V gene lookup returns CDR1 SGHNT and CDR2 YYREEE (reference sequence).

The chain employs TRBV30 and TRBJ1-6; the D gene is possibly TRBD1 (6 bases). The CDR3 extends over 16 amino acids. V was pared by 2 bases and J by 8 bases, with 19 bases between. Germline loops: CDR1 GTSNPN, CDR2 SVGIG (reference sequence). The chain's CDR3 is CAWSTGGRSPDSPLHF. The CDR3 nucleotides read TGTGCCTGGAGTACTGGGGGCAGGTCCCCCGATTCACCCCTCCACTTT. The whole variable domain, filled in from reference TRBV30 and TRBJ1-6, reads SQTIHQWPATLVQPVGSPLSLECTVEGTSNPNLYWYRQAAGRGLQLLFYSVGIGQISSEVPQNLSASRPQDRQFILSSKKLLLSDSGFYLCAWSTGGRSPDSPLHFGNGTRLTVT.

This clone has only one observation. Here the CDR3 reads CASKEGTGWETQYF. In DNA form, the CDR3 reads TGCGCCAGCAAGGAGGGTACGGGCTGGGAGACCCAGTACTTC. The chain uses TRBV5-1 and TRBJ2-5; TRBD2 might be the D (6 bases). CDR1 is SGHRS, CDR2 YFSETQ, per germline. The CDR3 loop spans 14 amino acids. Trimming cost V 6 bases and J 5 bases, with 17 bases left between them.

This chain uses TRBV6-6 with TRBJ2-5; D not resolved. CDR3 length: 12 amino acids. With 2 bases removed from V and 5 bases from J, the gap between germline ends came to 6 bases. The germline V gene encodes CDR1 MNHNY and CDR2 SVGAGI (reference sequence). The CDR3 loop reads CASSYRRETQYF. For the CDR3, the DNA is TGTGCCAGCAGTTACCGTCGGGAGACCCAGTACTTC.

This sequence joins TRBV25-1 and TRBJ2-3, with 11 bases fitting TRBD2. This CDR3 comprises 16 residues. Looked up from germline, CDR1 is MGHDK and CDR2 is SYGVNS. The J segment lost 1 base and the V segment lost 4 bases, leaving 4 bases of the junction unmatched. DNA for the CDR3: TGTGCCAGCAGTGGATCACTAGCGGGGGGCACAGATACGCAGTATTTT. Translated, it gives CASSGSLAGGTDTQYF. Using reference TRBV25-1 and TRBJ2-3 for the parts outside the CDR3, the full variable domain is EADIYQTPRYLVIGTGKKITLECSQTMGHDKMYWYQQDPGMELHLIHYSYGVNSTEKGDLSSESTVSRIRTEHFPLTLESARPSHTSQYLCASSGSLAGGTDTQYFGPGTRLTVL.

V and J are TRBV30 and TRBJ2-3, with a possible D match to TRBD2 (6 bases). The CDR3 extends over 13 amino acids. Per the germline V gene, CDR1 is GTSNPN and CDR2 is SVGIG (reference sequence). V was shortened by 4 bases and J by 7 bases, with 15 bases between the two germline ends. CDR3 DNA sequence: TGTGCCTGGACCGACGGAGGGGCTAATACGCAGTATTTT. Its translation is CAWTDGGANTQYF.

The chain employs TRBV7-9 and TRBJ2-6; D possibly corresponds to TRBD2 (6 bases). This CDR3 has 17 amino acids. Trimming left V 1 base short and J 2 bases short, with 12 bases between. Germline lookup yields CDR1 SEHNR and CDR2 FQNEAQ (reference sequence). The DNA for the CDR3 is TGTGCCAGCAGCTTAGATTTCGGGGGTACTGGGGCCAACGTCCTGACTTTC. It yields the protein CASSLDFGGTGANVLTF.

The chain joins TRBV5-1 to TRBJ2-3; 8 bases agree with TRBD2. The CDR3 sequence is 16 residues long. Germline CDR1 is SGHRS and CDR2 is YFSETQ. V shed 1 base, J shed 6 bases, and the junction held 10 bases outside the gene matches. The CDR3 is CASSLPVGGASDTQYF. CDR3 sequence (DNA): TGCGCCAGCAGCTTGCCCGTCGGGGGGGCGTCTGATACGCAGTATTTT. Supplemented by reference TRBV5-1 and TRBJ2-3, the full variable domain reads KAGVTQTPRYLIKTRGQQVTLSCSPISGHRSVSWYQQTPGQGLQFLFEYFSETQRNKGNFPGRFSGRQFSNSRSEMNVSTLELGDSALYLCASSLPVGGASDTQYFGPGTRLTVL.

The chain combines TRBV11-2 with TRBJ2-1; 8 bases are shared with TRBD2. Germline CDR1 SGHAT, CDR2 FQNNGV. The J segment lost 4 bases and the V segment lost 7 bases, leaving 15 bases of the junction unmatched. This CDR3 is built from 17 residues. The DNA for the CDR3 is TGTGCCAGCACCGGCCCAAGCGGGGGCTACGCTTACAATGAGCAGTTCTTC. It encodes CASTGPSGGYAYNEQFF. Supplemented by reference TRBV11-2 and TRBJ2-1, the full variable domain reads EAGVAQSPRYKIIEKRQSVAFWCNPISGHATLYWYQQILGQGPKLLIQFQNNGVVDDSQLPKDRFSAERLKGVDSTLKIQPAKLEDSAVYLCASTGPSGGYAYNEQFFGPGTRLTVL.

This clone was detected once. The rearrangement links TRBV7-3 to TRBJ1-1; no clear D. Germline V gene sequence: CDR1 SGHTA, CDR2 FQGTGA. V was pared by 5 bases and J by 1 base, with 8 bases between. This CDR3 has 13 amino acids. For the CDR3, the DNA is TGTGCCAGCAGCCCGTCCGGGAACACTGAAGCTTTCTTT. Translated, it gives CASSPSGNTEAFF.

CDR3: CASSVTGASYEQYF. The DNA of the CDR3 is TGTGCCAGTAGTGTCACAGGCGCCTCCTACGAGCAGTACTTC. This chain joins TRBV19 and TRBJ2-7; D possibly corresponds to TRBD1 (5 bases). The CDR3 length is 14 residues. The V end lost 5 bases, the J end lost 0 bases, and 11 bases lay between the germline ends. Germline CDR1 is LNHDA and CDR2 is SQIVND (reference sequence).

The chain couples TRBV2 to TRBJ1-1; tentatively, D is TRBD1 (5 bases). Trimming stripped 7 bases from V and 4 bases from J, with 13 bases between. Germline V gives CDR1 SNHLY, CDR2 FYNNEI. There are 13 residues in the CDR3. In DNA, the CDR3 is TGTGCCAGCACCGAAACCGGGGGCACTGAAGCTTTCTTT. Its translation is CASTETGGTEAFF.

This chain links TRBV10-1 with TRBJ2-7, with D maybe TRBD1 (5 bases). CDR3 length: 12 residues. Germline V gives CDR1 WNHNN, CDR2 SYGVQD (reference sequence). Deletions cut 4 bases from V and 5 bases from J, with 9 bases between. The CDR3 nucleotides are TGCGCCAGCAGTGGCCAGGGCCACGAGCAGTACTTC. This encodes CASSGQGHEQYF.

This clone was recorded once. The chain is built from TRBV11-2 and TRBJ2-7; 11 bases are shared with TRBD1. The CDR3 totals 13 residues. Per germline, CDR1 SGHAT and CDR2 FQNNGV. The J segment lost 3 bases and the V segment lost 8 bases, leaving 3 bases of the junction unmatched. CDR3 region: CASRTGGLYEQYF. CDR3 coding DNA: TGTGCCAGCCGGACAGGGGGCCTCTACGAGCAGTACTTC.

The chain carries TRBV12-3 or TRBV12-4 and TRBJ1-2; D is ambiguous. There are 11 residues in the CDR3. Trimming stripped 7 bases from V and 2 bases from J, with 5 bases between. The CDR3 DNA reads TGTGCCAGCATGGCAAACTATGGCTACACCTTC. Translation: CASMANYGYTF.

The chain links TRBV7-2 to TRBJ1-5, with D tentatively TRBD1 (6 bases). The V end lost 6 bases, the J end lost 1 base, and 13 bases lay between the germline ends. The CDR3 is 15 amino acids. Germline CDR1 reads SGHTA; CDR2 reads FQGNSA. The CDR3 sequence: CASRPGGQSNQPQHF. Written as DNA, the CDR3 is TGTGCCAGCAGACCGGGGGGGCAGAGCAATCAGCCCCAGCATTTT.

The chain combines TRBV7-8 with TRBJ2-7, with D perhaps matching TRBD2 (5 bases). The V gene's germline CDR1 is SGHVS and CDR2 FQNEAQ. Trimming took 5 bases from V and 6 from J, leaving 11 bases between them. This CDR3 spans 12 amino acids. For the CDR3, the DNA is TGTGCCAGCAGCCCCTTCCGGGGCGAGCAGTACTTC. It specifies CASSPFRGEQYF.

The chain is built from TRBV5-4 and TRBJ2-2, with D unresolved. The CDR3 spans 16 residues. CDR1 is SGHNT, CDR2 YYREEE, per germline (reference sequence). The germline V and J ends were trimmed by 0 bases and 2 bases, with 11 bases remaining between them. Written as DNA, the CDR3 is TGTGCCAGCAGCTTGGTGGCAGCGTCAAACACCGGGGAGCTGTTTTTT. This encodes CASSLVAASNTGELFF. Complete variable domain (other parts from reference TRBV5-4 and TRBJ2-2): ETGVTQSPTHLIKTRGQQVTLRCSSQSGHNTVSWYQQALGQGPQFIFQYYREEENGRGNFPPRFSGLQFPNYSSELNVNALELDDSALYLCASSLVAASNTGELFFGEGSRLTVL.

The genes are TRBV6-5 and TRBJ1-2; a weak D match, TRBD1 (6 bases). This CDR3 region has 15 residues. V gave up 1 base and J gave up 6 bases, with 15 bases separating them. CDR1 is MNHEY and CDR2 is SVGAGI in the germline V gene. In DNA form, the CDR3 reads TGTGCCAGCAGTTACTGGAGCGGGGACACTGATGGCTACACCTTC. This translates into CASSYWSGDTDGYTF.

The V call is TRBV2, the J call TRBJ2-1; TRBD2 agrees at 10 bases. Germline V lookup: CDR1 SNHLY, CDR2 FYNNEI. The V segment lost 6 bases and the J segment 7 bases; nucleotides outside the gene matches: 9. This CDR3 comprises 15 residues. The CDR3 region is CASRGPSGGANEQFF. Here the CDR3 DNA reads TGTGCCAGCAGAGGACCTAGCGGGGGAGCTAATGAGCAGTTCTTC.

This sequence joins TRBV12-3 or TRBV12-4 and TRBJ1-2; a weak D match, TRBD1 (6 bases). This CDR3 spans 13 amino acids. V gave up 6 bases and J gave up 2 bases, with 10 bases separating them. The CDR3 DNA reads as TGTGCCAGCAGGTCTGGGGGCAACTATGGCTACACCTTC. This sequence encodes CASRSGGNYGYTF.

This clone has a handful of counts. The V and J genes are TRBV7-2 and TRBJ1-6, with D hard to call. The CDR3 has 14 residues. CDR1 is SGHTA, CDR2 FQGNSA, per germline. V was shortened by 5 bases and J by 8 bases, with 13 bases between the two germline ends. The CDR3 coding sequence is TGTGCCAGCAGCACCGGGCCCGGGGATTCACCCCTCCACTTT. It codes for CASSTGPGDSPLHF.